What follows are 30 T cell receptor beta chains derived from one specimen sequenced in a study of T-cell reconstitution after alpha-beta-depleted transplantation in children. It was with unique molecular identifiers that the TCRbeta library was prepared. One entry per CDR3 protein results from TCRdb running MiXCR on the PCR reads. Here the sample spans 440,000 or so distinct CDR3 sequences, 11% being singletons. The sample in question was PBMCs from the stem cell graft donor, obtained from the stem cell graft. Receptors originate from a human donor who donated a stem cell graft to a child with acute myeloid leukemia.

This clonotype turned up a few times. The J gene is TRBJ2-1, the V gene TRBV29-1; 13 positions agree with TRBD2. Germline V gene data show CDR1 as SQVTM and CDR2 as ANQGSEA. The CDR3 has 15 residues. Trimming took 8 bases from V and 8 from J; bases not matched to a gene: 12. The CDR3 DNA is TGCAGCACAACCGGGACTAGCGGGGCCCTCCATGAGCAGTTCTTC. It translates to CSTTGTSGALHEQFF.

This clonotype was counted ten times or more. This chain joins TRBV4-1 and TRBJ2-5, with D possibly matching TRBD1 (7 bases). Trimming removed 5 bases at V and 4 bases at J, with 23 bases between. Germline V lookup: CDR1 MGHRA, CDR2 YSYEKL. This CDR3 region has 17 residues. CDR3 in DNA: TGCGCCAGCAGCTCCCGGGCGGCAGGGGGGTTGTTAGAGACCCAGTACTTC. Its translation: CASSSRAAGGLLETQYF.

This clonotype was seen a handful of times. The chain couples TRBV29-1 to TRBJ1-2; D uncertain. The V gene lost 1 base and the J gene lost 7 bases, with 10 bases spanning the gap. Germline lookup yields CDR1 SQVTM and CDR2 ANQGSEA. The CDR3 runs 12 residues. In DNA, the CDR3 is TGCAGCGTTGAAGTGGGTTCTGGTGGCTACACCTTC. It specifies CSVEVGSGGYTF.

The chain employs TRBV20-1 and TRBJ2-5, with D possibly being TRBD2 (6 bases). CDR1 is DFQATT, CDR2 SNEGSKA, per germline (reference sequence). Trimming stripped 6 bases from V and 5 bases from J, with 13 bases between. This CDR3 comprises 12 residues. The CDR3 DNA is TGCAGTGCACTGACGGGGGTTGAGACCCAGTACTTC. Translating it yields CSALTGVETQYF.

Here the CDR3 DNA reads TGTGCCAGCAGCTTAGCCAGACTAGCGGGGCCCATTACTCACACAGATACGCAGTATTTT. Protein product: CASSLARLAGPITHTDTQYF. This chain joins TRBV11-1 and TRBJ2-3; 11 positions match TRBD2. CDR1 SGHAT and CDR2 FQDESV come from the germline V gene (reference sequence). The CDR3 covers 20 residues. The J segment lost 2 bases and the V segment lost 0 bases, leaving 13 bases of the junction unmatched.

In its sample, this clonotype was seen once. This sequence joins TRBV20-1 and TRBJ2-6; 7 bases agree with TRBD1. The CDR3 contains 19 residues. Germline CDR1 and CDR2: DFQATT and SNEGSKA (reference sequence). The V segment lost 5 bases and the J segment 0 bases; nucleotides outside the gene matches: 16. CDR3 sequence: CSALDRQTSSLSGANVLTF. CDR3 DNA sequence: TGCAGTGCTCTGGACAGGCAGACGTCCTCTCTCTCTGGGGCCAACGTCCTGACTTTC.

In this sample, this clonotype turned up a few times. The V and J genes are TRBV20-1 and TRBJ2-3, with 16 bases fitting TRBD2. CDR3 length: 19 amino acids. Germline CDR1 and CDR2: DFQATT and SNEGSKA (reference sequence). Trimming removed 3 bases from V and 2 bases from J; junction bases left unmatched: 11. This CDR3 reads CSARPPGLAGGPVTDTQYF. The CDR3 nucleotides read TGCAGTGCTAGGCCACCGGGACTAGCGGGAGGGCCGGTCACAGATACGCAGTATTTT.

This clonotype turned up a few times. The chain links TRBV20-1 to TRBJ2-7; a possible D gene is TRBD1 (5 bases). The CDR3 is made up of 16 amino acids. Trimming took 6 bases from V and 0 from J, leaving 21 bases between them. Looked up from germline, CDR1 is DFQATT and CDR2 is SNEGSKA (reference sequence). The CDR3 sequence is CSAAHPRRTRSYEQYF. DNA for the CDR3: TGCAGTGCCGCACACCCACGGCGGACACGCTCCTACGAGCAGTACTTC.

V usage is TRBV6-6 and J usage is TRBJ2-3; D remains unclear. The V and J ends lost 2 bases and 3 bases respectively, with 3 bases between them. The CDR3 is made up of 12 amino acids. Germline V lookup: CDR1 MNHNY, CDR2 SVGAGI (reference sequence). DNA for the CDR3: TGTGCCAGCAGTTACACGACAGATACGCAGTATTTT. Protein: CASSYTTDTQYF.

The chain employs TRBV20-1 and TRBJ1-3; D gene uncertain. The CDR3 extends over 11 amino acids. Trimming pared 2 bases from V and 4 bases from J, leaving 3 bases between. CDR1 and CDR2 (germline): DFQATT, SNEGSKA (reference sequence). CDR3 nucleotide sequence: TGCAGTGCTAGATTCGGAAACACCATATATTTT. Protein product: CSARFGNTIYF.

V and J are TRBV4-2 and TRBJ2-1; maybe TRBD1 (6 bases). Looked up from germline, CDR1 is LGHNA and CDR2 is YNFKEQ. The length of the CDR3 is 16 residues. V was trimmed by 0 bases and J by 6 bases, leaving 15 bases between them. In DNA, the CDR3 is TGTGCCAGCAGCCAAGATCGCCGGACAGCTCCCAATGAGCAGTTCTTC. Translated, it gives CASSQDRRTAPNEQFF.

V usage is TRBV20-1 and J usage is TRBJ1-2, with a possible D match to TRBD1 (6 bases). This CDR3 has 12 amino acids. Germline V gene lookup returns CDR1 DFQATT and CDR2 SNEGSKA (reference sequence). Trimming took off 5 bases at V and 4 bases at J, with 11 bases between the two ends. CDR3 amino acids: CSASDRTYGYTF. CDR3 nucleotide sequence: TGCAGTGCTTCGGACAGAACCTATGGCTACACCTTC.

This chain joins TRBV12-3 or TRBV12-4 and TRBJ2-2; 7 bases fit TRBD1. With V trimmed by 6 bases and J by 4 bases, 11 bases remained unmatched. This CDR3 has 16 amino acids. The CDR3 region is CASSRSQGVVTGELFF. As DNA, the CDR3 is TGTGCCAGCAGCCGGAGTCAGGGGGTAGTCACCGGGGAGCTGTTTTTT.

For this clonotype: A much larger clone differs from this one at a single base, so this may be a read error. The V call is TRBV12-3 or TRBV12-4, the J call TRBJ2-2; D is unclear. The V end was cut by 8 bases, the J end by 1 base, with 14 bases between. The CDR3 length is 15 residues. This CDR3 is CASRPGRKNTGELFF. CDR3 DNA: TGTGCCAGCCGCCCGGGCCGGAAGAACACCGGGGAGCTGTTTTTT.

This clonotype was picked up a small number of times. As DNA, the CDR3 is TGTGCCAGCAGTGATGGCGGCGGGCAGCCCCAGCATTTT. It is translated as CASSDGGGQPQHF. This chain links TRBV25-1 with TRBJ1-5; no firm D call. CDR3 length equals 13 residues. Per the germline V gene, CDR1 is MGHDK and CDR2 is SYGVNS. V was trimmed by 3 bases and J by 7 bases, leaving 10 bases between them. The variable domain in full, with the rest retrieved from reference TRBV25-1 and TRBJ1-5, is EADIYQTPRYLVIGTGKKITLECSQTMGHDKMYWYQQDPGMELHLIHYSYGVNSTEKGDLSSESTVSRIRTEHFPLTLESARPSHTSQYLCASSDGGGQPQHFGDGTRLSIL.

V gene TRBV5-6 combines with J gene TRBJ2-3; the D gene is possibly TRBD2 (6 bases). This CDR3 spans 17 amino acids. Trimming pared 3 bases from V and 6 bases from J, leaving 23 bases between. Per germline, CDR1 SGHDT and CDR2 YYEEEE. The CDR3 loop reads CASSSAWREIFVDTQYF. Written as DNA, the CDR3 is TGTGCCAGCAGCTCCGCGTGGCGGGAAATCTTCGTGGATACGCAGTATTTT. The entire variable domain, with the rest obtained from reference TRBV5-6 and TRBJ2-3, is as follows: DAGVTQSPTHLIKTRGQQVTLRCSPKSGHDTVSWYQQALGQGPQFIFQYYEEEERQRGNFPDRFSGHQFPNYSSELNVNALLLGDSALYLCASSSAWREIFVDTQYFGPGTRLTVL.

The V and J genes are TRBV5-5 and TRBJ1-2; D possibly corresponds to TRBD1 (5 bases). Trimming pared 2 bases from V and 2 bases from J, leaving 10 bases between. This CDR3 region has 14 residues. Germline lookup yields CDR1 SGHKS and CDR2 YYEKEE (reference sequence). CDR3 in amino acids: CASSFLRENYGYTF. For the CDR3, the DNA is TGTGCCAGCAGCTTTCTCAGGGAGAACTATGGCTACACCTTC.

CDR3 region: CATSRNQGSNRAQYF. The DNA for the CDR3 is TGTGCCACCAGCAGAAATCAGGGCAGTAATCGGGCCCAGTACTTC. This chain connects TRBV15 to TRBJ2-5; TRBD1 is a possible D gene (5 bases). This CDR3 is 15 amino acids long. Germline V lookup: CDR1 LNHNV, CDR2 YYDKDF (reference sequence). V lost 2 bases and J 9 bases, leaving 19 bases between the germline ends.

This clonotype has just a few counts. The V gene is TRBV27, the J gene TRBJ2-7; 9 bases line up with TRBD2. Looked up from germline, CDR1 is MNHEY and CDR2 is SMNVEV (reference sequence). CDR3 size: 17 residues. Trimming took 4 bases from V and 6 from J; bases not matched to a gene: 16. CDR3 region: CASSSPAVAGGSGEQYF. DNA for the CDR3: TGTGCCAGCAGTTCTCCAGCGGTTGCGGGAGGGTCGGGCGAGCAGTACTTC.

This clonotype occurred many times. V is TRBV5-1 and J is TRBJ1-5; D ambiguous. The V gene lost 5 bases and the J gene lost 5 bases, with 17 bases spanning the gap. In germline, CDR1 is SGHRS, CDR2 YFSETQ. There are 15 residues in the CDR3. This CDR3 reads CASRIPIRAHQPQHF. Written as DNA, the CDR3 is TGCGCCAGCAGGATTCCTATTCGGGCCCATCAGCCCCAGCATTTT.

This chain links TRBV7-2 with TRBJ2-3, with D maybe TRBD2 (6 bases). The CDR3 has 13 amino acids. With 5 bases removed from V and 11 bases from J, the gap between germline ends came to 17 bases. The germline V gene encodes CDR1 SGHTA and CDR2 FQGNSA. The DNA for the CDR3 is TGTGCCAGCAGCCCACCTGGGGAGGCCGGGCAGTATTTT. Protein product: CASSPPGEAGQYF.

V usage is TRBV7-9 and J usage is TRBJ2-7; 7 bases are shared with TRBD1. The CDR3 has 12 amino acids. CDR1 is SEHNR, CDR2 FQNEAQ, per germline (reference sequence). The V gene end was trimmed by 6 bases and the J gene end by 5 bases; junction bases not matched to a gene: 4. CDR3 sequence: CASRTGRNEQYF. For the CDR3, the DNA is TGTGCCAGCAGGACAGGGCGAAACGAGCAGTACTTC.

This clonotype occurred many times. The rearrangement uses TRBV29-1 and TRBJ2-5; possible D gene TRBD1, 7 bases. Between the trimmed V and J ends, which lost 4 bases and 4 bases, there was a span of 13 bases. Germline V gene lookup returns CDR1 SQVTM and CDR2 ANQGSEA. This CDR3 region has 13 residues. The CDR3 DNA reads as TGCAGCGTTGTGTGGCAGGGGGGAGAGACCCAGTACTTC. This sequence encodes CSVVWQGGETQYF.

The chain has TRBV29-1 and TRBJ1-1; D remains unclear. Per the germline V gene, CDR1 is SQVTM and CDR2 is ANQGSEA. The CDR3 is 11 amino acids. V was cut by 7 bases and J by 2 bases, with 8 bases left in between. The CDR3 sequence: CSGRSNTEAFF. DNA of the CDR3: TGCAGCGGAAGATCTAACACTGAAGCTTTCTTT.

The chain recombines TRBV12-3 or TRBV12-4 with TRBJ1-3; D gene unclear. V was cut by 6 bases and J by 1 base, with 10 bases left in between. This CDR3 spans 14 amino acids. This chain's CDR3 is CASSSTRSGNTIYF. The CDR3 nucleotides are TGTGCCAGCAGCTCGACTAGGTCTGGAAACACCATATATTTT.

CDR3 region: CASSFGLNTGELFF. Here the CDR3 DNA reads TGTGCCAGCAGCTTCGGACTGAACACCGGGGAGCTGTTTTTT. The chain joins TRBV7-6 to TRBJ2-2; tentative D call: TRBD2 (5 bases). CDR1 is SGHVS and CDR2 is FNYEAQ in the germline V gene. The CDR3 is 14 residues long. V dropped 3 bases and J dropped 1 base, with 6 bases sitting between them.

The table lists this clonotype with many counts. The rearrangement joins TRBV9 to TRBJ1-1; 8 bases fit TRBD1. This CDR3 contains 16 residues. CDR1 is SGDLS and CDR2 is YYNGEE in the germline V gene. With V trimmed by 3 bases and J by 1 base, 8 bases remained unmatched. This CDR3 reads CASSARTGRGNTEAFF. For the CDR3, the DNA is TGTGCCAGCAGCGCCCGGACAGGGAGGGGGAACACTGAAGCTTTCTTT.

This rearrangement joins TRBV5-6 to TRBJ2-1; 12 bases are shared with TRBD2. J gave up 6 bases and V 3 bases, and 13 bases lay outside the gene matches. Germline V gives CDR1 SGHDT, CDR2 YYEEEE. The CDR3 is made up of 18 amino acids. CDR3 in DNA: TGTGCCAGCAGCTCCCGACTAGCGGGAGTCTTTTTCGGCAATGAGCAGTTCTTC. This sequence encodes CASSSRLAGVFFGNEQFF.

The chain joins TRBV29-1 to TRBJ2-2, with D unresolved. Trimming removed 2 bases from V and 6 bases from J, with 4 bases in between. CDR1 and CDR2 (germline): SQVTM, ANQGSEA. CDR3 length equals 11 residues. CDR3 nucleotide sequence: TGCAGCGTTGAAAGGGCCGGGGAGCTGTTTTTT. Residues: CSVERAGELFF.

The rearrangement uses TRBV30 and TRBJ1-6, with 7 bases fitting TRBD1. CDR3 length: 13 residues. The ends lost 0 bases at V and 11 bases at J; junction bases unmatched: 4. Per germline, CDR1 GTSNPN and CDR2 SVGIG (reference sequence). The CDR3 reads CAWSVQQGAPLHF. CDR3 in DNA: TGTGCCTGGAGTGTTCAGCAGGGGGCACCCCTCCACTTT.